This T cell receptor beta chain was sequenced in a study of blood T cell repertoires in COVID-19. Per germline, CDR1 SEHNR and CDR2 FQNEAQ (reference sequence). With V trimmed by 3 bases and J by 11 bases, 12 bases remained unmatched. This CDR3 comprises 14 residues. Libraries were prepared by immunoSEQ multiplex PCR; TCRdb keeps only in-frame clonotypes and omits some of them. This sample yields 250,000 to 300,000 clones, of which around 88% are seen a single time; around 4.4% belongs to the top ten. The material sequenced was peripheral blood. This receptor was identified in a man between 35 and 55 years old with acute or convalescent COVID-19. This chain links TRBV7-9 with TRBJ1-1, with TRBD1 identical over 7 bases. The CDR3 spells CASSFADRRTGAFF. CDR3 coding DNA: TGTGCCAGCAGCTTCGCGGACAGGAGGACGGGGGCTTTCTTT.